The 27 T cell receptor beta chains presented below share a single source sample, sequenced in a study of tumor-infiltrating lymphocytes in primary liver carcinoma. cDNA specific to TCR beta was made from around 530 ng of total RNA, with a constant-region primer employed for priming. Library construction for TCR beta comprised three nested multiplex PCR rounds performed with slightly modified ARM-PCR. The first two PCR rounds used TRBV1-TRBV30 forward primers with a C-beta reverse primer, nine to ten cycles each. Each CDR3 protein is one row after TCRdb ran MiXCR on the multiplex PCR reads. This table holds approximately 110,000 distinct CDR3 sequences, 60% to 75% found once. Without any cell sorting, about 19-31 mg of bulk tissue yielded co-extracted RNA and DNA. What was sequenced was liver tumor tissue from sampling region 3. Subset specified: tumor region T3, left-lateral pole. The receptors originated from a woman aged 55-69 years with primary liver carcinoma and hepatitis B virus infection.

Note on this clonotype: At one end the junction does not follow the germline gene, possibly because of a read error. J is TRBJ1-4 and V is TRBV5-6, with D possibly being TRBD1 (5 bases). This CDR3 is built from 16 residues. The germline V gene has CDR1 SGHDT and CDR2 YYEEEE. The CDR3 protein is CASSLLGDATNGKLFF. The CDR3 DNA reads as TGTGCCAGCAGCTTGCTAGGGGATGCAACTAATGGAAAACTGTTTTTT.

In this sample, this clonotype turned up a few times. The chain employs TRBV18 and TRBJ1-1, with 7 bases aligning to TRBD1. This CDR3 contains 16 residues. Trimming cost V 3 bases and J 5 bases; bases outside gene matches: 12. The germline CDR1 and CDR2 sequences are KGHSH and LQKENI. The CDR3 protein is CASSPLQGTSGTEAFF. In nucleotides, the CDR3 is TGTGCCAGCTCACCTTTACAGGGGACCAGCGGGACTGAAGCTTTCTTT.

In this sample, this clonotype turned up a few times. A read error is possible here, since a much larger clone lies one base away. The conserved closing phenylalanine or tryptophan is absent in this CDR3, likely reflecting a read error. The chain carries TRBV13 and TRBJ2-1, with TRBD2 identical over 7 bases. The germline CDR1 and CDR2 sequences are PRHDT and FYEKMQ (reference sequence). V was clipped by 5 bases and J by 5 bases; unmatched bases: 6. There are 14 residues in the CDR3. CDR3 sequence reads: CASSPRDYNNEQFL. For the CDR3, the DNA is TGTGCCAGCAGCCCCCGGGACTACAACAATGAGCAGTTCCTC.

Notes on this clonotype: This sequence may be a read error, since a much larger clone differs from it by one base. This chain connects TRBV18 to TRBJ2-7, with 10 nucleotides matching TRBD1. The CDR3 is made up of 15 amino acids. In germline, CDR1 is KGHSH, CDR2 LQKENI. The CDR3 loop is CASSPRQGAVNEHYF. The CDR3 DNA sequence: TGTGCCAGCTCACCAAGACAGGGGGCGGTGAACGAGCACTACTTC.

Points on this clonotype: Its ends do not fully match the called genes, so a read error is possible. V is TRBV11-2 and J is TRBJ2-3; 9 nucleotides line up with TRBD2. CDR3 size: 18 residues. From germline, CDR1 is SGHAT and CDR2 FQNNGV. The CDR3, as DNA: TGTGCCAGCAGCCTAGGTCGTGCTAGCGGGGCCCGCACATATACGCAGTATTTT. It encodes CASSLGRASGARTYTQYF.

In this sample, this clonotype turned up many times. The chain uses TRBV30 and TRBJ2-6; D possibly matches TRBD1 or TRBD2 (7 bases each). Germline V CDR1 and CDR2: GTSNPN, SVGIG (reference sequence). CDR3 length equals 16 residues. V dropped 5 bases and J dropped 0 bases, with 14 bases sitting between them. The CDR3: CAWETGRVSGANVLTF. The CDR3 nucleotides read TGTGCCTGGGAGACAGGGAGGGTCTCTGGGGCCAACGTCCTGACTTTC.

With regard to this clonotype: An end of the junction differs from the germline gene, which may be a read error. V and J are TRBV24-1 and TRBJ2-2; possible D gene TRBD2, 5 bases. The V gene's germline CDR1 is KGHDR and CDR2 SFDVKD. CDR3 length: 14 residues. The CDR3 DNA follows: TGTGCCACCAAGGACCGGCCGAACACCGGGGAGCTGGTTTTT. It codes for CATKDRPNTGELVF.

Comments on this clonotype: Since a much larger clone is just one base distant, this may be a read error. The V and J genes are TRBV11-2 and TRBJ2-6; no clear D gene. The CDR3 is 16 residues long. Deletions cut 2 bases from V and 1 base from J, with 9 bases between. From germline, CDR1 is SGHAT and CDR2 FQNNGV. In DNA form, the CDR3 reads TGTGCCAGCAGCTTAAACAGAGCGTCTGGGGCCAACGTCCTGACTTTC. It yields the protein CASSLNRASGANVLTF.

In its sample, this clonotype was seen once. Given the absence of the conserved phenylalanine or tryptophan at the CDR3 end, a read error is likely. This chain joins TRBV11-3 and TRBJ1-1; TRBD1 agrees at 7 bases. The germline gives CDR1 SGHNT, CDR2 YENEEA. This CDR3 comprises 16 residues. Here the CDR3 reads CTSSLAPSYAQGGAFS. CDR3 nucleotides: TGCACCAGCAGCTTAGCCCCCAGTTACGCTCAGGGGGGAGCTTTCTCT.

Worth noting for this clonotype: The junction departs from germline at one end; a sequencing error may be responsible. This chain connects TRBV11-2 to TRBJ2-1; D remains ambiguous. The CDR3 has 12 amino acids. Germline lookup yields CDR1 SGHAT and CDR2 FQNNGV. The CDR3 coding sequence is TGTGCCAGCAGCTTAGTAACTATAGAGCAGCTCTTC. Its protein product is CASSLVTIEQLF.

The table lists this clonotype with a few counts. This may be a read error: a much more frequent sequence differs by one nucleotide. The chain employs TRBV4-2 and TRBJ2-7; D perhaps matches TRBD1 (6 bases). The CDR3 is made up of 14 amino acids. CDR1 LGHNA and CDR2 YNFKEQ come from the germline V gene. The V end was cut by 1 base, the J end by 3 bases, with 10 bases between. The CDR3 coding sequence is TGTGCCAGCAGCCAAGCACAGGGAATCTACGAGCAGTACTTC. This translates into CASSQAQGIYEQYF.

V usage is TRBV11-2 and J usage is TRBJ2-1; TRBD2 aligns across 7 bases. The CDR3 runs to 14 residues. With V trimmed by 2 bases and J by 10 bases, 8 bases remained unmatched. Germline V lookup: CDR1 SGHAT, CDR2 FQNNGV. The CDR3, as DNA: TGTGCCAGCAGCTTACAAGCGGGGAAGGGGGAGCAGTTCTTC. This translates into CASSLQAGKGEQFF.

A remark on this clonotype: The CDR3 ends on some other residue instead of the conserved phenylalanine or tryptophan, so this is likely a read error. This chain's CDR3 is CAISLRGGRGGEAFS. The CDR3 nucleotides read TGTGCCATCAGTTTACGGGGTGGCAGGGGAGGTGAAGCTTTCTCT. This chain links TRBV12-3 or TRBV12-4 with TRBJ1-1; D is possibly TRBD1 (6 bases). This CDR3 contains 15 residues.

A word on this clonotype: One end of the junction fails to match germline, which may point to a read error. This sequence joins TRBV4-2 and TRBJ1-2, with a weak D call TRBD1 (6 bases). CDR1 LGHNA and CDR2 YNFKEQ come from the germline V gene. CDR3 length equals 13 residues. The chain's CDR3 is CACSQGFQGKSTF. DNA of the CDR3: TGTGCCTGCAGCCAAGGCTTTCAGGGGAAAAGCACCTTC.

As concerns this clonotype: Relative to the germline gene, one junction end is altered; a read error may explain this. The chain joins TRBV6-5 to TRBJ1-2, with D perhaps TRBD1 (5 bases). The CDR3 spans 11 residues. Germline V CDR1 and CDR2: MNHEY, SVGAGI. The DNA of the CDR3 is TGTACCAGCAGTGCAGGGTACGGCTACACCTTC. This translates into CTSSAGYGYTF.

A word on this clonotype: This clone may be a read error of a much larger clone one base away. Here the CDR3 omits its conserved ending phenylalanine or tryptophan, so a read error is the likely source. The rearrangement uses TRBV10-3 and TRBJ2-5; D is possibly TRBD1 or TRBD2 (5 bases each). The ends were cut back, 0 bases at V and 3 bases at J, with 14 bases in the middle. The CDR3 extends over 16 amino acids. Per germline, CDR1 ENHRY and CDR2 SYGVKD. CDR3 sequence: CAISESRGAVKETQYS. The CDR3 coding sequence is TGTGCCATCAGTGAGTCGAGGGGCGCGGTAAAAGAGACCCAGTACTCC.

Note on this clonotype: A read error may be the cause here, since a much bigger clone is one base away. The V and J genes are TRBV24-1 and TRBJ2-2, with D unclear. Deletions cut 3 bases from V and 4 bases from J, with 5 bases between. The length of the CDR3 is 13 residues. The germline V gene has CDR1 KGHDR and CDR2 SFDVKD. CDR3 region: CATSDPCTGELFF. The CDR3 region has the DNA TGTGCCACCAGTGATCCCTGCACCGGGGAGCTGTTTTTT.

This clonotype was seen more than once but under ten times. The chain links TRBV27 to TRBJ2-3; 8 bases are a match to TRBD1. The CDR3 runs to 17 residues. The V and J ends lost 6 bases and 4 bases, in that order; junction bases with no gene match: 15. Germline assignment: CDR1 MNHEY and CDR2 SMNVEV (reference sequence). The CDR3 reads CASRPPQGAKSADTQYF. The CDR3 DNA is TGTGCCAGCAGGCCCCCGCAGGGGGCGAAGTCCGCAGATACGCAGTATTTT.

A note on this clonotype: Sequence at one end of the junction differs from germline and may be a read error. The rearrangement links TRBV6-6 to TRBJ1-5; a possible D gene is TRBD1 (5 bases). Germline V lookup: CDR1 MNHNY, CDR2 SVGAGI (reference sequence). The length of the CDR3 is 14 residues. CDR3 amino acids: CASSRAQVYQPQHF. As DNA, the CDR3 is TGTGCCAGCAGTCGAGCACAGGTATATCAGCCCCAGCACTTT.

The chain uses TRBV24-1 and TRBJ2-3; 7 bases align to TRBD2. The CDR3 has 16 residues. Trimming at V came to 6 bases and at J to 3 bases, leaving 11 bases not matched to a gene. The germline gives CDR1 KGHDR, CDR2 SFDVKD. Written as DNA, the CDR3 is TGTGCCACCAGTATGTCGGGGGGAACTCGGACAGATACGCAGTATTTT. This codes for CATSMSGGTRTDTQYF.

This clonotype was seen only a few times. The chain recombines TRBV2 with TRBJ2-5, with a weak D call TRBD2 (5 bases). The CDR3 contains 15 residues. Trimming took off 6 bases at V and 5 bases at J, with 19 bases between the two ends. From germline, CDR1 is SNHLY and CDR2 FYNNEI. CDR3 in amino acids: CASRVRGSVGETQYF. DNA of the CDR3: TGTGCCAGCAGGGTCCGGGGTTCGGTGGGGGAGACCCAGTACTTC.

This clonotype was seen at least ten times. V is TRBV30 and J is TRBJ1-5; 7 bases align to TRBD1. The CDR3 consists of 14 residues. The germline V gene has CDR1 GTSNPN and CDR2 SVGIG (reference sequence). Trimming at V came to 4 bases and at J to 6 bases, leaving 9 bases not matched to a gene. This CDR3 is CAWTIQGLGQPQHF. The CDR3 nucleotides read TGTGCCTGGACCATACAGGGGTTGGGTCAGCCCCAGCATTTT.

The chain carries TRBV7-9 and TRBJ2-3; 7 positions agree with TRBD1. The V gene end was trimmed by 5 bases and the J gene end by 8 bases; junction bases not matched to a gene: 13. Germline lookup yields CDR1 SEHNR and CDR2 FQNEAQ (reference sequence). This CDR3 spans 15 amino acids. CDR3: CASSLLGGFMGTQYF. The CDR3 DNA follows: TGTGCCAGCAGCCTCCTAGGGGGCTTCATGGGTACGCAGTATTTT. Drawing the rest from reference TRBV7-9 and TRBJ2-3, the complete variable domain is DTGVSQNPRHKITKRGQNVTFRCDPISEHNRLYWYRQTLGQGPEFLTYFQNEAQLEKSRLLSDRFSAERPKGSFSTLEIQRTEQGDSAMYLCASSLLGGFMGTQYFGPGTRLTVL.

Of note for this clonotype: Here the CDR3 omits its conserved ending phenylalanine or tryptophan, so a read error is the likely source. The chain couples TRBV11-1 to TRBJ2-2; D unresolved. The CDR3 runs to 13 residues. V was shortened by 8 bases and J by 9 bases, with 16 bases between the two germline ends. Germline CDR1 SGHAT, CDR2 FQDESV (reference sequence). The CDR3 sequence: CASQWEGTRELFL. The DNA of the CDR3 is TGTGCCAGCCAATGGGAAGGTACCAGGGAGCTGTTTTTA.

A note on this clonotype: It is likely a read error, because the conserved phenylalanine at the end of the CDR3 is missing. The chain recombines TRBV11-2 with TRBJ2-1; D possibly corresponds to TRBD2 (5 bases). Germline assignment: CDR1 SGHAT and CDR2 FQNNGV. Trimming cost V 1 base and J 4 bases, with 14 bases left between them. The CDR3 spans 16 residues. The CDR3: CASSLGGGSFYNEQFI. The DNA of the CDR3 is TGTGCCAGCAGCTTAGGAGGTGGGAGTTTTTACAATGAGCAGTTCATC.

This clonotype has ten or more counts. The CDR3 reads CASSFTQGNEQYF. CDR3 coding DNA: TGTGCCAGCAGCTTTACACAGGGGAACGAGCAGTACTTC. The rearrangement uses TRBV7-9 and TRBJ2-7; 7 bases line up with TRBD1. The CDR3 totals 13 residues. Trimming took 3 bases from V and 5 from J; bases not matched to a gene: 4. Germline V gene sequence: CDR1 SEHNR, CDR2 FQNEAQ (reference sequence).

About this clonotype: With a much larger clone just one base away, this may be a read error. Likely a read error: the CDR3 ends without its conserved phenylalanine or tryptophan. This chain connects TRBV11-2 to TRBJ2-3; D is perhaps TRBD1 or TRBD2 (5 bases each). V lost 0 bases, J lost 10 bases, and 14 bases lay in between. The CDR3 totals 14 residues. Germline-derived CDR1 and CDR2 are SGHAT and FQNNGV. CDR3 DNA: TGTGCCAGCAGCTTAGATCCAGGGACGGCTCCGCAGTATTTG. Translation: CASSLDPGTAPQYL.